This entry lists 5 T cell receptor beta chains sequenced from one sample in a study of blood T cell repertoires in COVID-19. TCRdb's table, derived via immunoSEQ multiplex PCR, lists solely in-frame clones and lacks some. This table holds roughly 70,000 clones, more than 70% found once. Material: peripheral blood. The receptors originated from a woman aged 60-70 years with acute or convalescent COVID-19.

The chain is built from TRBV11-3 and TRBJ2-2, with TRBD1 as a possible D gene (5 bases). Between the trimmed V and J ends, which lost 3 bases and 0 bases, there was a span of 11 bases. The CDR3 sequence is 16 residues long. The V gene's germline CDR1 is SGHNT and CDR2 YENEEA. The CDR3 sequence: CASSLLQDANTGELFF. Written as DNA, the CDR3 is TGTGCCAGCAGCTTGTTACAGGACGCGAACACCGGGGAGCTGTTTTTT.

The chain recombines TRBV2 with TRBJ1-6; D gene ambiguous. Germline CDR1 and CDR2: SNHLY and FYNNEI. The length of the CDR3 is 12 residues. V was clipped by 7 bases and J by 9 bases, with 10 bases between them. This CDR3 is CASTRIGSPLHF. In DNA form, the CDR3 reads TGTGCCAGCACCAGGATCGGTTCACCCCTCCACTTT.

A word on this clone: One end of the junction is discordant with germline, which a read error may explain. Written as DNA, the CDR3 is TGCAGCGTTGGAAGGGGCAGATACGCAGTATTT. As protein: CSVGRGRYAVF. The chain uses TRBV29-1 and TRBJ2-3; D possibly corresponds to TRBD1 (5 bases). CDR3 size: 11 residues. Per germline, CDR1 SQVTM and CDR2 ANQGSEA.

The chain uses TRBV5-6 and TRBJ2-5; no definite D call. The CDR3 sequence is 14 residues long. Germline CDR1 SGHDT, CDR2 YYEEEE. V was trimmed by 3 bases and J by 2 bases, leaving 11 bases between them. The CDR3 spells CASSSFSRQETQYF. The DNA of the CDR3 is TGTGCCAGCAGCTCATTTAGCAGACAAGAGACCCAGTACTTC.

The chain uses TRBV19 and TRBJ1-5; D perhaps matches TRBD1 (5 bases). The CDR3 length is 17 residues. Germline V gene data show CDR1 as LNHDA and CDR2 as SQIVND (reference sequence). Trimming took off 3 bases at V and 4 bases at J, with 19 bases between the two ends. The CDR3 loop reads CASSIASRVSLNQPQHF. The DNA of the CDR3 is TGTGCCAGTAGTATCGCGTCCAGGGTTTCCTTGAATCAGCCCCAGCATTTT. The entire variable domain, with the rest obtained from reference TRBV19 and TRBJ1-5, is as follows: DGGITQSPKYLFRKEGQNVTLSCEQNLNHDAMYWYRQDPGQGLRLIYYSQIVNDFQKGDIAEGYSVSREKKESFPLTVTSAQKNPTAFYLCASSIASRVSLNQPQHFGDGTRLSIL.